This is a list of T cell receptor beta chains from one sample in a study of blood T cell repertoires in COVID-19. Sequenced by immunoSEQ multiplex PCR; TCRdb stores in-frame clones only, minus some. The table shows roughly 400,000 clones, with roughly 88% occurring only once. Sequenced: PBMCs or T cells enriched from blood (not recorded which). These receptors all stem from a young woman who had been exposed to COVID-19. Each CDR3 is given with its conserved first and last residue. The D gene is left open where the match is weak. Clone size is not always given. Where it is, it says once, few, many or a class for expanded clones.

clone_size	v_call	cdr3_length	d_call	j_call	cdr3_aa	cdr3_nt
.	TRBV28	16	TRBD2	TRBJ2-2	CATELAGEGNTGELFF	TGTGCCACCGAACTAGCGGGGGAAGGAAACACCGGGGAGCTGTTTTTT
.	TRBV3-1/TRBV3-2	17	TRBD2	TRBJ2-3	CASRTSGGAASTDTQYF	TGTGCCAGCAGAACTAGCGGGGGAGCTGCTAGCACAGATACGCAGTATTTT
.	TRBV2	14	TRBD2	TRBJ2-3	CAEEGGRGTDTQYF	TGTGCGGAAGAGGGCGGGAGGGGCACAGATACGCAGTATTTT
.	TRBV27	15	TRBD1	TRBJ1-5	CASSITGVSNQPQHF	TGTGCCAGCAGTATCACAGGGGTGAGCAATCAGCCCCAGCATTTT
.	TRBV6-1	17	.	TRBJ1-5	CASSEALQGISNQPQHF	TGTGCCAGCAGTGAAGCCTTACAGGGAATCAGCAATCAGCCCCAGCATTTT
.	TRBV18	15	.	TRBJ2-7	CASSPPQGFRYEQYF	TGTGCCAGCTCACCCCCCCAGGGGTTTAGGTACGAGCAGTACTTC
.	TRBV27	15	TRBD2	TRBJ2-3	CASSLTREGGDTQYF	TGTGCCAGCAGTTTAACGCGGGAGGGGGGCGATACGCAGTATTTT
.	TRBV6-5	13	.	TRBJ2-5	CASSYRRGETQYF	TGTGCCAGCAGTTACCGCAGGGGAGAGACCCAGTACTTC
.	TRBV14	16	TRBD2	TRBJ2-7	CASSHRAAGGLNEQYF	TGTGCCAGCAGCCACCGTGCAGCGGGGGGGTTAAACGAGCAGTACTTC
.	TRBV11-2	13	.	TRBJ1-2	CASSQRGRTGYTF	TGTGCCAGCAGTCAAAGGGGCCGAACAGGCTACACCTTC
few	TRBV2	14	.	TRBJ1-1	CASGTEGQNTEAFF	TGTGCCAGCGGCACAGAAGGACAGAACACTGAAGCTTTCTTT
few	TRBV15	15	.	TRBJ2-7	CATSRVTGNVHEQYF	TGTGCCACCAGCAGAGTTACAGGGAATGTCCACGAGCAGTACTTC
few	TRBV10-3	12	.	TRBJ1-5	CAISPQGQPQHF	TGTGCCATCAGCCCTCAGGGTCAGCCCCAGCATTTT
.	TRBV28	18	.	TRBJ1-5	CASSLSHSRGKIDQPQHF	TGTGCCAGCAGTTTATCGCACTCGCGGGGCAAAATTGATCAGCCCCAGCATTTT
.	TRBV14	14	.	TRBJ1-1	CASSLQGMNTEAFF	TGTGCCAGCAGTTTACAGGGAATGAACACTGAGGCTTTCTTT
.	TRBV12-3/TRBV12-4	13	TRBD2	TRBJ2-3	CASTRGGADTQYF	TGTGCCAGCACCCGGGGGGGGGCAGATACGCAGTATTTT
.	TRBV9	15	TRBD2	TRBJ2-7	CASSVGLAGPYEQYF	TGTGCCAGCAGCGTAGGACTAGCGGGGCCCTACGAGCAGTACTTC
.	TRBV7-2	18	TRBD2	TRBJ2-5	CASSLVGRLAGGLETQYF	TGTGCCAGCAGCTTAGTGGGGAGGCTAGCGGGGGGCTTGGAGACCCAGTACTTC
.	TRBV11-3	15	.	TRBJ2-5	CASSLGIADQETQYF	TGTGCCAGCAGCCTAGGGATAGCGGACCAAGAGACCCAGTACTTC
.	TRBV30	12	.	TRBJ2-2	CAWSVQTGELFF	TGTGCCTGGAGTGTACAAACCGGGGAGCTGTTTTTT
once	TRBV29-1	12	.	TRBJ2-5	CSVEGGGETQYF	TGCAGCGTTGAAGGAGGGGGAGAGACCCAGTACTTC
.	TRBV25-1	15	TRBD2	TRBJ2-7	CASSLGLADTYEQYF	TGTGCCAGCAGTCTTGGGCTAGCGGATACCTACGAGCAGTACTTC
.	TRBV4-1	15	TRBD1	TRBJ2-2	CASRSGQGRTGELFF	TGCGCCAGCAGGTCGGGACAGGGGAGAACCGGGGAGCTGTTTTTT
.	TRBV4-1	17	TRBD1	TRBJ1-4	CASSQDPTQGAGEKLFF	TGCGCCAGCAGCCAAGATCCCACACAGGGGGCTGGGGAAAAACTGTTTTTT
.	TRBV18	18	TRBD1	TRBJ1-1	CASSARSSGTGMNTEAFF	TGTGCCAGCTCAGCAAGGAGCTCCGGGACAGGGATGAACACTGAAGCTTTCTTT
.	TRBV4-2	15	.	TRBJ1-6	CASSHSSAGNSPLHF	TGTGCCAGCAGCCATAGCTCAGCGGGCAATTCACCCCTCCACTTT
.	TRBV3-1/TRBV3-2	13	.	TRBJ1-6	CASSQADRLPLHF	TGTGCCAGCAGCCAAGCAGACAGGCTGCCCCTCCACTTT
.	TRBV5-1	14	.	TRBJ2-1	CASSLERVGNEQFF	TGCGCCAGCAGCTTGGAGCGGGTAGGCAATGAGCAGTTCTTC
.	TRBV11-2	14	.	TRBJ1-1	CASSSQGARTEAFF	TGTGCCAGCAGCTCGCAAGGGGCACGAACTGAAGCTTTCTTT
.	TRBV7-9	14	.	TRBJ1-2	CASSLGAGWNGYTF	TGTGCCAGCAGCTTAGGGGCAGGGTGGAATGGCTACACCTTC
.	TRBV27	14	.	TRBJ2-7	CASSESGRPYEQYF	TGTGCCAGCAGCGAGTCGGGGAGGCCCTACGAGCAGTACTTC
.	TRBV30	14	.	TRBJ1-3	CAWALGVPGNTIYF	TGTGCCTGGGCATTAGGGGTTCCTGGAAACACCATATATTTT